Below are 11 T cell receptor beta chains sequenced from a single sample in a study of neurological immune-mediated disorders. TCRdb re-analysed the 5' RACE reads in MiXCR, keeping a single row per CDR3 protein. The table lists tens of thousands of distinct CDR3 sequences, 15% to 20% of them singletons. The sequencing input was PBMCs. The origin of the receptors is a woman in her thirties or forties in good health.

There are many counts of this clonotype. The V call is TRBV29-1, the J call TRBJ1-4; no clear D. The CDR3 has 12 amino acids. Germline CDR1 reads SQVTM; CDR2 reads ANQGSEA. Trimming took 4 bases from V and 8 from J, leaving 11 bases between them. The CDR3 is CSVGRVSEKLFF. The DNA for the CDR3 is TGCAGCGTTGGGCGGGTTTCGGAAAAACTGTTTTTT.

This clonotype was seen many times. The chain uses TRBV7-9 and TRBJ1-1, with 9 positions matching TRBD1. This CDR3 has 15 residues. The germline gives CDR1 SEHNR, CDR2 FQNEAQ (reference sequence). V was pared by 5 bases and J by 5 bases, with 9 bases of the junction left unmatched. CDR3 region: CASSPIGTGKTEAFF. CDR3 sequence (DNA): TGTGCCAGCAGCCCGATAGGGACAGGGAAGACTGAAGCTTTCTTT.

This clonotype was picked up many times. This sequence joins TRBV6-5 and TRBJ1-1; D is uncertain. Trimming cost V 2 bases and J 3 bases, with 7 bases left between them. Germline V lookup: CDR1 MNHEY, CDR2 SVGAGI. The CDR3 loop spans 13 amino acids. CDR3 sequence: CASSYRVDTEAFF. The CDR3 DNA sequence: TGTGCCAGCAGTTACAGGGTGGACACTGAAGCTTTCTTT.

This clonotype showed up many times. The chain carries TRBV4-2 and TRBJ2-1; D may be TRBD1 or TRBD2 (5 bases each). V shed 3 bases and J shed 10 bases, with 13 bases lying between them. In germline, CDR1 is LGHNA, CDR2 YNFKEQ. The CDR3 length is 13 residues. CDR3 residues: CASSQTQGEEQFF. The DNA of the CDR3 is TGTGCCAGCAGCCAGACCCAGGGAGAAGAGCAGTTCTTC.

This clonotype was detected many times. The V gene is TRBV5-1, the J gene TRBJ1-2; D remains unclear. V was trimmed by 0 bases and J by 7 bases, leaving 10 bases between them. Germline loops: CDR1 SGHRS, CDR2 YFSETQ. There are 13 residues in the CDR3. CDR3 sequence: CASSLAGIGGYTF. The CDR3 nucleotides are TGCGCCAGCAGCTTGGCCGGGATCGGTGGCTACACCTTC.

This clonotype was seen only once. This chain's CDR3 is CASSLRDSPSYTF. CDR3 DNA sequence: TGTGCCAGCAGTTTACGGGACAGTCCTAGCTACACCTTC. The rearrangement uses TRBV12-3 or TRBV12-4 and TRBJ1-2; TRBD1 agrees at 7 bases. V shed 2 bases and J 9 bases; nucleotides not matched to a gene: 6. This CDR3 has 13 residues.

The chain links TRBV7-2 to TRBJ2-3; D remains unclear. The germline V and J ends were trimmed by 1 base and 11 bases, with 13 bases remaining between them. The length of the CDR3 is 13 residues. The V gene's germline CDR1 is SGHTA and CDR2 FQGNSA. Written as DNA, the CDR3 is TGTGCCAGCAGCTTAGTTTCTCGGGTGGGGCAGTATTTT. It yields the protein CASSLVSRVGQYF.

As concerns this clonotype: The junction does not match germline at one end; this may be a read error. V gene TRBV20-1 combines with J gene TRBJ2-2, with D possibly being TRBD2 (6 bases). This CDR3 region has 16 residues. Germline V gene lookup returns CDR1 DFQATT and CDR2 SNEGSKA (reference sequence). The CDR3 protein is CSARDYARGGAGEMFF. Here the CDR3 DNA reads TGCAGTGCTAGAGACTATGCGCGGGGAGGAGCCGGGGAGATGTTTTTT.

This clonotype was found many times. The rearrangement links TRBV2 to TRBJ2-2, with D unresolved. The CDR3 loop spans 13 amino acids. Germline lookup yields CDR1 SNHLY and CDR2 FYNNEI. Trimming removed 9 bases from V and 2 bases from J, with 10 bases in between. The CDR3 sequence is CARGSDNTGELFF. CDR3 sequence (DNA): TGTGCCAGGGGATCAGATAACACCGGGGAGCTGTTTTTT.

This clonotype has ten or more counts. Here the CDR3 reads CASSLTTGNEKLFF. CDR3 nucleotide sequence: TGCGCCAGCAGCCTCACCACGGGTAATGAAAAACTGTTTTTT. V gene TRBV5-1 combines with J gene TRBJ1-4, with D unresolved. The V gene lost 4 bases and the J gene lost 4 bases, with 11 bases spanning the gap. CDR3 length: 14 residues. The germline gives CDR1 SGHRS, CDR2 YFSETQ.

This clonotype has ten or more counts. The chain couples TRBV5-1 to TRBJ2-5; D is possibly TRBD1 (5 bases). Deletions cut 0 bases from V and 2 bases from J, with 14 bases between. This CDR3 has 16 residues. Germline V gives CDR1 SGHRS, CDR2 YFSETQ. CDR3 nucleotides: TGCGCCAGCAGCTTGGCCGGGTGGGGCTCTCAAGAGACCCAGTACTTC. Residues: CASSLAGWGSQETQYF.